Listed here are 9 T cell receptor beta chains from one sample, sequenced in a study of naive and memory T cell subsets. Findings and limits, study-wide: Naive repertoires, especially CD8, held a few larger clonotypes, possibly memory cells re-expressing CD45RA.

Both TRBC1 and TRBC2 were covered by a beta constant-region primer of two equimolar oligonucleotides. Nested alpha and beta constant-region primers with the SP2 primer drove four PCR rounds on ligated cDNA. TCRdb processed the UMI-ligation and nested PCR reads anew with MiXCR; each CDR3 protein has one entry. The table shows 150,000 or so distinct CDR3 sequences, with over 20% occurring only once. These TCRs' antigens remain unknown. Sequenced material: naive CD4+ T cells from blood. These receptors came from a human donor in good health.

The chain employs TRBV27 and TRBJ1-1; D is perhaps TRBD1 (6 bases). Germline assignment: CDR1 MNHEY and CDR2 SMNVEV (reference sequence). The V end lost 6 bases, the J end lost 3 bases, and 17 bases lay between the germline ends. The CDR3 sequence is 15 residues long. CDR3 amino acids: CASRRDDRKDTEAFF. The CDR3 coding sequence is TGTGCCAGCAGGCGAGACGACAGGAAAGACACTGAAGCTTTCTTT.

This clonotype was counted between two and nine times. The rearrangement joins TRBV5-1 to TRBJ2-1; D not certain. The CDR3 is made up of 13 amino acids. The V end was cut by 6 bases, the J end by 7 bases, with 14 bases between. Germline V gives CDR1 SGHRS, CDR2 YFSETQ. CDR3: CASTELSLNEQFF. The CDR3 nucleotides are TGCGCCAGCACCGAGTTAAGTCTGAATGAGCAGTTCTTC.

V usage is TRBV20-1 and J usage is TRBJ2-6; the D gene is possibly TRBD2 (6 bases). V shed 5 bases and J shed 1 base, with 18 bases lying between them. Germline values: CDR1 DFQATT, CDR2 SNEGSKA (reference sequence). The CDR3 extends over 17 amino acids. In DNA, the CDR3 is TGCAGTGCTTCGCCGGGCGGGGCCCCTTCTGGGGCCAACGTCCTGACTTTC. Its protein product is CSASPGGAPSGANVLTF.

The chain recombines TRBV7-3 with TRBJ2-1; 8 bases line up with TRBD2. The CDR3 is 19 residues long. The ends lost 1 base at V and 4 bases at J; junction bases unmatched: 15. Germline CDR1 SGHTA, CDR2 FQGTGA. CDR3 nucleotide sequence: TGTGCCAGCAGCTTAAGGGGCTCGTCCGGGGGACTAGGGTACAATGAGCAGTTCTTC. Its protein is CASSLRGSSGGLGYNEQFF.

This clonotype appeared a few times. This rearrangement joins TRBV12-3 or TRBV12-4 to TRBJ2-3; D may be TRBD2 (6 bases). This CDR3 is 16 amino acids long. Trimming removed 0 bases at V and 2 bases at J, with 12 bases between. The CDR3 region has the DNA TGTGCCAGCAGTTTAGCCGCGGGGCCCTACACAGATACGCAGTATTTT. Translation gives CASSLAAGPYTDTQYF.

V and J are TRBV14 and TRBJ1-1; D may be TRBD1 (6 bases). V shed 0 bases and J shed 4 bases, with 12 bases lying between them. There are 15 residues in the CDR3. CDR1 and CDR2 (germline): SGHDN, FVKESK. CDR3 amino acids: CASSQEFGGLTEAFF. The DNA for the CDR3 is TGTGCCAGCAGCCAAGAATTTGGGGGCCTCACTGAAGCTTTCTTT. Based on the CDR3 plus reference TRBV14 and TRBJ1-1, the full variable domain is EAGVTQFPSHSVIEKGQTVTLRCDPISGHDNLYWYRRVMGKEIKFLLHFVKESKQDESGMPNNRFLAERTGGTYSTLKVQPAELEDSGVYFCASSQEFGGLTEAFFGQGTRLTVV.

The chain carries TRBV6-6 and TRBJ1-1; tentatively, D is TRBD1 (5 bases). Germline assignment: CDR1 MNHNY and CDR2 SVGAGI (reference sequence). V dropped 5 bases and J dropped 5 bases, with 18 bases sitting between them. The CDR3 length is 15 residues. CDR3 sequence (DNA): TGTGCCAGCAGTCCCCGGAATGGGGGGGGGACTGAAGCTTTCTTT. As protein: CASSPRNGGGTEAFF.

This clonotype showed up just a few times. The rearrangement joins TRBV9 to TRBJ2-1; TRBD2 might be the D (5 bases). The germline V and J ends were trimmed by 2 bases and 7 bases, with 7 bases remaining between them. The CDR3 loop spans 12 amino acids. Germline V gene lookup returns CDR1 SGDLS and CDR2 YYNGEE. Written as DNA, the CDR3 is TGTGCCAGCAGCGTCGGGGTTAATGAGCAGTTCTTC. Encoded protein: CASSVGVNEQFF.

This clonotype has just a few counts. This chain joins TRBV7-9 and TRBJ2-1, with a weak D call TRBD2 (6 bases). Germline V gives CDR1 SEHNR, CDR2 FQNEAQ (reference sequence). The CDR3 contains 15 residues. Trimming took 5 bases from V and 8 from J, leaving 19 bases between them. This chain's CDR3 is CASSRTGGFIDEQFF. DNA of the CDR3: TGTGCCAGCAGCCGTACCGGAGGGTTCATCGATGAGCAGTTCTTC.